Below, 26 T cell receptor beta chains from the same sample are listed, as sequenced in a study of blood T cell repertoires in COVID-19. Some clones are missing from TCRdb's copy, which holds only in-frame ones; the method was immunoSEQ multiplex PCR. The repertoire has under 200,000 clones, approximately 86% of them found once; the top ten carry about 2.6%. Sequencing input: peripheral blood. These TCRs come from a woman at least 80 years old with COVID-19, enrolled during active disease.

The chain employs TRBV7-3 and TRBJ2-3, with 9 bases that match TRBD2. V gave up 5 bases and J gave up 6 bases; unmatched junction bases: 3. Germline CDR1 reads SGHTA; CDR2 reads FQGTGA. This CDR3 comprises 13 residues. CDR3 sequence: CASSAGLADTQYF. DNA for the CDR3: TGTGCCAGCAGCGCGGGACTAGCTGATACGCAGTATTTT.

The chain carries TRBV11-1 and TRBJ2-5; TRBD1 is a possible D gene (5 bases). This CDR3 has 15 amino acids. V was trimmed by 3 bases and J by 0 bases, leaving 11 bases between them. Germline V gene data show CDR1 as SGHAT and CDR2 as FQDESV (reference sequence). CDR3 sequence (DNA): TGTGCCAGCAGCTTGGACAACGAGTACCAAGAGACCCAGTACTTC. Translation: CASSLDNEYQETQYF.

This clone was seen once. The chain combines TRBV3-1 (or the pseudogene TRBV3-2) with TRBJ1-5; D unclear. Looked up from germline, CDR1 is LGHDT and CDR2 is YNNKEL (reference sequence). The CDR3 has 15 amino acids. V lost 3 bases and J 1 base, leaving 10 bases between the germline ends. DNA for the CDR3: TGTGCCAGCAGCCACCAGCCCGGGAGCAATCAGCCCCAGCATTTT. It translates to CASSHQPGSNQPQHF.

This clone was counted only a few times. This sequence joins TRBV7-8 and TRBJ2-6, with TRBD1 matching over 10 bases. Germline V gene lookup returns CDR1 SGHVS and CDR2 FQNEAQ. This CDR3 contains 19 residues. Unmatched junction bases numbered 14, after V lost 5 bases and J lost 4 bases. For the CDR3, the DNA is TGTGCCAGCAGCGGACTGCGGGGGACAGGGGAGAGAGGGGCCAACGTCCTGACTTTC. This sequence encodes CASSGLRGTGERGANVLTF.

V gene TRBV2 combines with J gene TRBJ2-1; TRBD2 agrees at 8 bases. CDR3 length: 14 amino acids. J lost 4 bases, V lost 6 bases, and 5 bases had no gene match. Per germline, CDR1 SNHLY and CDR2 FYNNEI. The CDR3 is CASSGTRSYNEQFF. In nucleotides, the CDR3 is TGTGCCAGCAGCGGGACTAGATCGTACAATGAGCAGTTCTTC.

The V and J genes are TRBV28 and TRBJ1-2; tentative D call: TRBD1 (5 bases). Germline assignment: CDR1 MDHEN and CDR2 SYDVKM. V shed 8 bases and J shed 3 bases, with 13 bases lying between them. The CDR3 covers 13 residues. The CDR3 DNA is TGTGCCAGCGCCGCAGGGATAGACTATGGCTACACCTTC. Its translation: CASAAGIDYGYTF.

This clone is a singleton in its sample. This chain's CDR3 is CSASRLGPVSDEQFF. The DNA for the CDR3 is TGCAGTGCGAGTCGCCTAGGCCCTGTGAGTGATGAGCAGTTCTTC. This sequence joins TRBV20-1 and TRBJ2-1, with D unresolved. The germline V gene encodes CDR1 DFQATT and CDR2 SNEGSKA (reference sequence). Trimming left V 6 bases short and J 8 bases short, with 23 bases between. The CDR3 spans 15 residues.

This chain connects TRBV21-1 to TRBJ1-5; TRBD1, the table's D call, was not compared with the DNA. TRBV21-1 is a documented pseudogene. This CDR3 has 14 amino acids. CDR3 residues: CASSGRQGIQPQHF. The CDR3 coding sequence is TGTGCCAGCAGCGGACGACAGGGAATTCAGCCCCAGCATTTT.

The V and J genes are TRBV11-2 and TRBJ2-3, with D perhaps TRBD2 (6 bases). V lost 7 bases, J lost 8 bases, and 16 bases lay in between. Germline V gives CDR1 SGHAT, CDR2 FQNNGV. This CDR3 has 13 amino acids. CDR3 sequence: CASTSLGAGTQYF. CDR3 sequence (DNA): TGTGCCAGCACCTCCTTGGGAGCGGGTACGCAGTATTTT.

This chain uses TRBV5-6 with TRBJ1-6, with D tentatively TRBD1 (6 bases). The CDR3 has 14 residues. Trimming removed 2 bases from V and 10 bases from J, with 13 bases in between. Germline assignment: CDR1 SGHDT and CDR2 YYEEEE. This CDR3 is CASSFTGLKSPLHF. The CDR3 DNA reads TGTGCCAGCAGCTTCACAGGGTTGAAGTCACCCCTCCACTTT.

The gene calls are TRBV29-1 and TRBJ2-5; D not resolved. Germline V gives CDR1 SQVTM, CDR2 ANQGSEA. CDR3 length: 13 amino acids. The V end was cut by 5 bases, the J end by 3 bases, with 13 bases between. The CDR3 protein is CSVCRLAEETQYF. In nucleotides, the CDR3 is TGCAGCGTTTGTCGGCTGGCGGAAGAGACCCAGTACTTC.

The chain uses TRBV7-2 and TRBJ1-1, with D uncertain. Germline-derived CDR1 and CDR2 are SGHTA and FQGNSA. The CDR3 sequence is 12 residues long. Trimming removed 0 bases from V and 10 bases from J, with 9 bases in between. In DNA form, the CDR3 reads TGTGCCAGCAGCTTAGCAGACACCCCAGCTTTCTTT. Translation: CASSLADTPAFF.

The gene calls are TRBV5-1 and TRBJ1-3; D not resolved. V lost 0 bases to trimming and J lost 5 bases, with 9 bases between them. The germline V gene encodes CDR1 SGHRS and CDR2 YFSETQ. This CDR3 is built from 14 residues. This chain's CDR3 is CASSLEPGRNTIYF. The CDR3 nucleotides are TGCGCCAGCAGCTTGGAGCCAGGAAGAAACACCATATATTTT.

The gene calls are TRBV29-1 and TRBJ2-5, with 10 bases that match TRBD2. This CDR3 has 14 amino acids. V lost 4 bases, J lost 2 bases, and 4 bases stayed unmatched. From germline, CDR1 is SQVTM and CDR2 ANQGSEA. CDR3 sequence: CSVGTSGVQETQYF. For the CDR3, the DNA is TGCAGCGTTGGGACTAGCGGAGTACAAGAGACCCAGTACTTC. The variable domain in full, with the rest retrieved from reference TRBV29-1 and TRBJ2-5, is SAVISQKPSRDICQRGTSLTIQCQVDSQVTMMFWYRQQPGQSLTLIATANQGSEATYESGFVIDKFPISRPNLTFSTLTVSNMSPEDSSIYLCSVGTSGVQETQYFGPGTRLLVL.

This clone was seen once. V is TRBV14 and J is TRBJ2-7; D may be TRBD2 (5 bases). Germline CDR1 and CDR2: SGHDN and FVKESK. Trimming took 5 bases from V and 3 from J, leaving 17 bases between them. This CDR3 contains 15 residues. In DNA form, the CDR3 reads TGTGCCAGCAGCTTGAGGGCTGGATCTATCTACGAGCAGTACTTC. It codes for CASSLRAGSIYEQYF.

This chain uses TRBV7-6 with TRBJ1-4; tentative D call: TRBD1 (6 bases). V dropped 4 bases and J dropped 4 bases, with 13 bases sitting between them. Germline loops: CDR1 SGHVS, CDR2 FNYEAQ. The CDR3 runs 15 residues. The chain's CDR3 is CASSSKTGLNEKLFF. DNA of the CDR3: TGTGCCAGCAGCTCCAAGACAGGCCTTAATGAAAAACTGTTTTTT.

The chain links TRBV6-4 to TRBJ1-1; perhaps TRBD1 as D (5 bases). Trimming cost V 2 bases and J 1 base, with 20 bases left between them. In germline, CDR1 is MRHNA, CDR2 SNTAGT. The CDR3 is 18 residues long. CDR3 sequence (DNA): TGTGCCAGCAGTGACCCTCTGACTCCTTGGGGCTGGAACACTGAAGCTTTCTTT. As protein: CASSDPLTPWGWNTEAFF.

The CDR3 loop is CASSFFRVNSPLHF. The CDR3 DNA reads as TGTGCCAGCAGCTTTTTTAGAGTGAATTCACCCCTCCACTTT. V and J are TRBV11-2 and TRBJ1-6, with D unresolved. Germline V gives CDR1 SGHAT, CDR2 FQNNGV. The CDR3 totals 14 residues. V dropped 3 bases and J dropped 7 bases, with 10 bases sitting between them.

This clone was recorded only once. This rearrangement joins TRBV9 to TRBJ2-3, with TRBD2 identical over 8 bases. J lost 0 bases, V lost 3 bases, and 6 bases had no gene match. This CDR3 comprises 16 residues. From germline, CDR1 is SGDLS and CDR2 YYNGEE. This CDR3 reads CASSARTSRSTDTQYF. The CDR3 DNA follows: TGTGCCAGCAGCGCCCGGACTAGCAGAAGCACAGATACGCAGTATTTT.

The CDR3 is CASKTGGYGYTF. DNA for the CDR3: TGTGCCAGCAAGACAGGGGGTTATGGCTACACCTTC. This chain uses TRBV6-5 with TRBJ1-2, with TRBD1 matching 9 bases. The CDR3 runs 12 residues. Looked up from germline, CDR1 is MNHEY and CDR2 is SVGAGI. The V gene end was trimmed by 7 bases and the J gene end by 5 bases; junction bases not matched to a gene: 2.

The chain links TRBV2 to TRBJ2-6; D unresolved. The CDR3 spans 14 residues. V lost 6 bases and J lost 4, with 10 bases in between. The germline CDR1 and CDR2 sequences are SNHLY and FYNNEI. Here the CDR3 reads CASRTERGANVLTF. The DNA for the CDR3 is TGTGCCAGCAGAACAGAACGGGGGGCCAACGTCCTGACTTTC.

CDR3 bases: TGTGCCATCAGTACAGGCTCTGGGACCTACGAGCAGTACTTC. Translating gives CAISTGSGTYEQYF. The gene calls are TRBV10-3 and TRBJ2-7, with a weak D call TRBD1 (5 bases). V lost 5 bases and J lost 2, with 13 bases in between. The CDR3 covers 14 residues. CDR1 and CDR2 (germline): ENHRY, SYGVKD.

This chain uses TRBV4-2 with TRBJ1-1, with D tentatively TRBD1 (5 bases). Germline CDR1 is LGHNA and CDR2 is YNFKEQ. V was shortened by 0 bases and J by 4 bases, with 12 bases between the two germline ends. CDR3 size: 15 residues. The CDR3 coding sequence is TGTGCCAGCAGCCAAGATGGGGGGGTACCCACTGAAGCTTTCTTT. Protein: CASSQDGGVPTEAFF.

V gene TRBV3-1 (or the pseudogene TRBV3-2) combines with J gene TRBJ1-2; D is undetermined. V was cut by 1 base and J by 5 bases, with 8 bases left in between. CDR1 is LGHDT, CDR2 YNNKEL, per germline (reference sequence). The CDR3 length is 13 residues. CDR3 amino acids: CASSQVGSYGYTF. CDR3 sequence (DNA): TGTGCCAGCAGCCAAGTCGGGTCTTATGGCTACACCTTC.

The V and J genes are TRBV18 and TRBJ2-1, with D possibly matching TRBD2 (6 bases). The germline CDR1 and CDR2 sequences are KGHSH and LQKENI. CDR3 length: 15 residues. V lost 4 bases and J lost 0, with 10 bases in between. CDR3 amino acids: CASSLAASSYNEQFF. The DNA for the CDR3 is TGTGCCAGCTCACTAGCGGCGAGCTCCTACAATGAGCAGTTCTTC.

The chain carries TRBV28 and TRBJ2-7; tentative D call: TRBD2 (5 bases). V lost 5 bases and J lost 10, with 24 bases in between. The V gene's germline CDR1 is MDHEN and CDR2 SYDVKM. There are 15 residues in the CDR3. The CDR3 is CASSVPDRGLASQYF. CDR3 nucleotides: TGTGCCAGCAGTGTGCCCGACCGAGGGTTGGCAAGTCAGTACTTC.